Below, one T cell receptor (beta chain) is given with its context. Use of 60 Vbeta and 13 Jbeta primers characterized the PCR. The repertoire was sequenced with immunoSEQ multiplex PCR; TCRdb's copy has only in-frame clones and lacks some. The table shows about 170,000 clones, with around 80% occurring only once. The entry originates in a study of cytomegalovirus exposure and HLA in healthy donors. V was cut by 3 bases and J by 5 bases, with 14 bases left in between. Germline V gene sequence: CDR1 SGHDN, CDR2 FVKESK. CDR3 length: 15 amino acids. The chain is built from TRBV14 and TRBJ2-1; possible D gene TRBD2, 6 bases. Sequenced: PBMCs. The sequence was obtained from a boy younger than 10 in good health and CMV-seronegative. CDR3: CASSHTQDYNNEQFF. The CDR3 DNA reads TGTGCCAGCAGCCACACCCAGGACTACAACAATGAGCAGTTCTTC.